This section outlines one TCR beta chain sequence together with its context. Its specificity is not known. The germline V gene encodes CDR1 SGHAT and CDR2 FQDESV (reference sequence). V was trimmed by 2 bases and J by 0 bases, leaving 8 bases between them. The CDR3 consists of 14 residues. These data belong to a study of cytomegalovirus exposure and HLA in healthy donors. Primers included in the PCR were 60 Vbeta and 13 Jbeta primers. Profiled with immunoSEQ multiplex PCR; TCRdb holds only in-frame clones, not every one. The data show about 130,000 clones, 80% seen once. Notes on the study in general: Later analysis demonstrated an association between a missense DCLRE1C variant and TCR beta V- and J-gene trimming. Highest at DRB1 and lowest at HLA-C, TCR association rates differed among HLA loci in a later analysis.

The genes are TRBV11-1 and TRBJ2-7, with D unclear. Specimen: PBMCs. The clonotype was recovered from a human donor in good health. The CDR3 bases are TGTGCCAGCAGCTTATATTCTTTCTCCTACGAGCAGTACTTC. It yields the protein CASSLYSFSYEQYF.